One TCR beta chain is described in this entry. Its antigen is undetermined. This sample is drawn from a study of PD-1 blockade in classical Hodgkin lymphoma. In the study overall: Nivolumab was administered to patients intravenously at 3 mg/kg every 2 weeks.

Study-level points and caveats: Lower baseline TCR diversity was reported for newly diagnosed patients than for healthy donors. Complete responders entered with baseline diversity on par with newly diagnosed patients, the results showed.

The CDR3 totals 14 residues. V was clipped by 0 bases and J by 6 bases, with 10 bases between them. Germline assignment: CDR1 MNHEY and CDR2 SVGAGI. Autologous stem cell transplantation was followed by relapse in every patient, and brentuximab vedotin exposure varied. Complete response, partial response or progressive disease was each patient's best response. TCRdb's copy holds only in-frame clones and misses some; the assay was immunoSEQ multiplex PCR. This sample carries approximately 24,000 clones, 85% to 90% of them seen once, and the ten largest clones take approximately 2.7%. This sequence joins TRBV6-5 and TRBJ2-3; D gene unclear. Sequences were derived from peripheral blood mononuclear cells (PBMCs), sampled at baseline. This sequence was found in a human donor with classical Hodgkin lymphoma. The CDR3 protein is CASSYSTYTDTQYF. CDR3 bases: TGTGCCAGCAGTTACTCGACTTACACCGATACGCAGTATTTT.